Below are 18 T cell receptor beta chains sequenced from a single sample in a study of blood T cells in healthy people across ages (dated by TCRdb to between 2015 and 2017). Libraries were prepared through 5' RACE. A second PCR of about 7 to 12 cycles was run with a J-beta primer mix and a sample-barcoded 5' primer. In TCRdb, the public reads were trimmed at Q25 with fastp and aligned with MiXCR, with productive beta chains retained. Rows are unified per CDR3 protein, each entry keeping the most common DNA and genes. Recorded for this sample are approximately 1,700,000 distinct CDR3 sequences; roughly 43% of them occurred a single time. The ten biggest clones cover more than 20% of the sample. The sequencing sample was made of blood. The receptor source for this set is a human donor in good health.

V is TRBV5-1 and J is TRBJ1-4; the D is unclear. V was clipped by 6 bases and J by 5 bases, with 17 bases between them. There are 15 residues in the CDR3. Germline CDR1 reads SGHRS; CDR2 reads YFSETQ. CDR3 residues: CASTSRGGSNEKLFF. The CDR3 nucleotides are TGCGCCAGCACCTCCCGAGGCGGAAGCAATGAAAAACTGTTTTTT.

DNA for the CDR3: TGTGCCAGCATGGTAACAGGGGGCACAGATACGCAGTATTTT. Its translation: CASMVTGGTDTQYF. The V call is TRBV6-5, the J call TRBJ2-3; 7 bases line up with TRBD1. CDR1 is MNHEY and CDR2 is SVGAGI in the germline V gene. CDR3 size: 14 residues. The V segment lost 7 bases and the J segment 1 base; nucleotides outside the gene matches: 5.

V is TRBV27 and J is TRBJ2-6; D remains unclear. The CDR3 runs 16 residues. Looked up from germline, CDR1 is MNHEY and CDR2 is SMNVEV (reference sequence). Trimming took off 3 bases at V and 4 bases at J, with 13 bases between the two ends. CDR3 nucleotides: TGTGCCAGCAGTTTCGCCAGGCCCCCCGGGGCCAACGTCCTGACTTTC. Translation: CASSFARPPGANVLTF.

The genes are TRBV5-5 and TRBJ1-6; 7 bases are a match to TRBD1. Trimming at V came to 0 bases and at J to 7 bases, leaving 4 bases not matched to a gene. This CDR3 has 15 amino acids. Germline CDR1 and CDR2: SGHKS and YYEKEE (reference sequence). CDR3 nucleotides: TGTGCCAGCAGCTTGGGACAGGGTGAGAATTCACCCCTCCACTTT. This translates into CASSLGQGENSPLHF.

In DNA form, the CDR3 reads TGCAGTGGAAGTAGGTCGGCTTATGGGCAGTACTTC. Translating gives CSGSRSAYGQYF. This chain uses TRBV20-1 with TRBJ2-7; no firm D call. Germline V gene sequence: CDR1 DFQATT, CDR2 SNEGSKA (reference sequence). Trimming stripped 7 bases from V and 9 bases from J, with 19 bases between. CDR3 length equals 12 residues.

This rearrangement joins TRBV29-1 to TRBJ2-3; a weak D match, TRBD2 (5 bases). Germline CDR1 is SQVTM and CDR2 is ANQGSEA. V was pared by 7 bases and J by 1 base, with 9 bases between. CDR3 length: 12 amino acids. CDR3 residues: CSAPGGTDTQYF. The DNA for the CDR3 is TGCAGCGCACCCGGGGGCACAGATACGCAGTATTTT.

The rearrangement uses TRBV3-1 and TRBJ2-7; 9 bases are a match to TRBD2. This CDR3 has 18 residues. After removal of 1 base from V and 2 bases from J, the junction contained 12 bases not matched to a gene. Per germline, CDR1 LGHDT and CDR2 YNNKEL (reference sequence). The CDR3 DNA is TGTGCCAGCAGCCAAGGCGCGGGAGGGGCCATGTCGCCCTACGAGCAGTACTTC. Encoded protein: CASSQGAGGAMSPYEQYF.

The CDR3 DNA is TGTGCCAGCAGTTACATAGAGTGGGATCGGCCCCAGCATTTT. Amino acids: CASSYIEWDRPQHF. The chain carries TRBV6-2 or TRBV6-3 and TRBJ1-5; D ambiguous. Between the trimmed V and J ends, which lost 2 bases and 9 bases, there was a span of 14 bases. Germline V gene sequence: CDR1 MNHEY, CDR2 SVGEGT. This CDR3 spans 14 amino acids.

CDR3 coding DNA: TGCGCCAGCAGCCAAGATCTATCCCCCTACAATGAGCAGTTCTTC. Its protein is CASSQDLSPYNEQFF. This rearrangement joins TRBV4-1 to TRBJ2-1; D uncertain. Germline assignment: CDR1 MGHRA and CDR2 YSYEKL. CDR3 size: 15 residues. V lost 0 bases to trimming and J lost 2 bases, with 8 bases between them.

This clonotype has only a few counts. V usage is TRBV5-5 and J usage is TRBJ1-4; D might be TRBD1 (6 bases). V shed 3 bases and J shed 8 bases, with 14 bases lying between them. Germline assignment: CDR1 SGHKS and CDR2 YYEKEE (reference sequence). CDR3 length: 14 residues. The CDR3 bases are TGTGCCAGCAGCTCCACAGGGTTAGGGGAAAAACTGTTTTTT. Its protein is CASSSTGLGEKLFF. Together with reference TRBV5-5 and TRBJ1-4, the CDR3 gives the full variable domain: DAGVTQSPTHLIKTRGQQVTLRCSPISGHKSVSWYQQVLGQGPQFIFQYYEKEERGRGNFPDRFSARQFPNYSSELNVNALLLGDSALYLCASSSTGLGEKLFFGSGTQLSVL.

This rearrangement joins TRBV6-6 to TRBJ2-1; TRBD1 aligns across 8 bases. This CDR3 region has 13 residues. Germline V gives CDR1 MNHNY, CDR2 SVGAGI (reference sequence). V trimming: 2 bases; J trimming: 13 bases; junction bases outside the gene matches: 7. The CDR3 region has the DNA TGTGCCAGCAGTTACGGACAGGGAAGGGACCAGTTCTTC. It codes for CASSYGQGRDQFF.

J is TRBJ1-1 and V is TRBV5-1; D ambiguous. Germline assignment: CDR1 SGHRS and CDR2 YFSETQ. This CDR3 contains 13 residues. V dropped 9 bases and J dropped 2 bases, with 14 bases sitting between them. DNA of the CDR3: TGCGCCACCCAGGAATATGATAACACTGAAGCTTTCTTT. It is translated as CATQEYDNTEAFF. Full variable domain (outside the CDR3, taken from reference TRBV5-1 and TRBJ1-1): KAGVTQTPRYLIKTRGQQVTLSCSPISGHRSVSWYQQTPGQGLQFLFEYFSETQRNKGNFPGRFSGRQFSNSRSEMNVSTLELGDSALYLCATQEYDNTEAFFGQGTRLTVV.

The chain couples TRBV20-1 to TRBJ1-5; a weak D match, TRBD1 (5 bases). Trimming left V 4 bases short and J 7 bases short, with 14 bases between. Germline V lookup: CDR1 DFQATT, CDR2 SNEGSKA (reference sequence). The CDR3 spans 13 residues. CDR3 amino acids: CSAKLGVDQPQHF. The CDR3 coding sequence is TGCAGTGCTAAGTTGGGGGTTGACCAGCCCCAGCATTTT.

The chain links TRBV29-1 to TRBJ1-2; TRBD1 is a possible D gene (5 bases). CDR3 length: 13 amino acids. V lost 5 bases, J lost 7 bases, and 17 bases lay in between. Germline CDR1 reads SQVTM; CDR2 reads ANQGSEA. CDR3 in amino acids: CSVIGQAFSGYTF. The CDR3 nucleotides read TGCAGCGTTATTGGACAAGCATTCTCTGGCTACACCTTC. Full variable domain (remainder filled in from reference TRBV29-1 and TRBJ1-2): SAVISQKPSRDICQRGTSLTIQCQVDSQVTMMFWYRQQPGQSLTLIATANQGSEATYESGFVIDKFPISRPNLTFSTLTVSNMSPEDSSIYLCSVIGQAFSGYTFGSGTRLTVV.

V usage is TRBV4-1 and J usage is TRBJ2-2, with 7 positions matching TRBD1. The germline gives CDR1 MGHRA, CDR2 YSYEKL. This CDR3 contains 15 residues. Unmatched junction bases numbered 6, after V lost 4 bases and J lost 4 bases. The CDR3 sequence: CASSPNTGVTGELFF. The CDR3 DNA reads TGCGCCAGCAGCCCCAACACAGGGGTCACCGGGGAGCTGTTTTTT.

The chain employs TRBV29-1 and TRBJ2-5; TRBD1 or TRBD2 may be the D gene (7 bases each). CDR3 length: 12 amino acids. CDR1 and CDR2 (germline): SQVTM, ANQGSEA. Trimming took 7 bases from V and 11 from J, leaving 20 bases between them. CDR3 bases: TGCAGCGCTGGGATCGCGCAGGGGGGGCAGTACTTC. Translated, it gives CSAGIAQGGQYF.

The rearrangement joins TRBV10-3 to TRBJ1-5; 7 nucleotides align to TRBD1. Germline-derived CDR1 and CDR2 are ENHRY and SYGVKD. With 3 bases clipped from V and 4 bases from J, the junction kept 6 bases outside the gene matches. There are 15 residues in the CDR3. The CDR3 protein is CAISEQGKDNQPQHF. The CDR3 DNA reads TGTGCCATCAGTGAACAGGGGAAGGATAATCAGCCCCAGCATTTT.

The chain combines TRBV4-3 with TRBJ2-3; tentative D call: TRBD1 (5 bases). V dropped 3 bases and J dropped 0 bases, with 10 bases sitting between them. CDR3 length: 15 amino acids. Germline loops: CDR1 LGHNA, CDR2 YSLEER. CDR3 region: CASSQKGASTDTQYF. In DNA, the CDR3 is TGCGCCAGCAGCCAGAAAGGGGCAAGCACAGATACGCAGTATTTT.